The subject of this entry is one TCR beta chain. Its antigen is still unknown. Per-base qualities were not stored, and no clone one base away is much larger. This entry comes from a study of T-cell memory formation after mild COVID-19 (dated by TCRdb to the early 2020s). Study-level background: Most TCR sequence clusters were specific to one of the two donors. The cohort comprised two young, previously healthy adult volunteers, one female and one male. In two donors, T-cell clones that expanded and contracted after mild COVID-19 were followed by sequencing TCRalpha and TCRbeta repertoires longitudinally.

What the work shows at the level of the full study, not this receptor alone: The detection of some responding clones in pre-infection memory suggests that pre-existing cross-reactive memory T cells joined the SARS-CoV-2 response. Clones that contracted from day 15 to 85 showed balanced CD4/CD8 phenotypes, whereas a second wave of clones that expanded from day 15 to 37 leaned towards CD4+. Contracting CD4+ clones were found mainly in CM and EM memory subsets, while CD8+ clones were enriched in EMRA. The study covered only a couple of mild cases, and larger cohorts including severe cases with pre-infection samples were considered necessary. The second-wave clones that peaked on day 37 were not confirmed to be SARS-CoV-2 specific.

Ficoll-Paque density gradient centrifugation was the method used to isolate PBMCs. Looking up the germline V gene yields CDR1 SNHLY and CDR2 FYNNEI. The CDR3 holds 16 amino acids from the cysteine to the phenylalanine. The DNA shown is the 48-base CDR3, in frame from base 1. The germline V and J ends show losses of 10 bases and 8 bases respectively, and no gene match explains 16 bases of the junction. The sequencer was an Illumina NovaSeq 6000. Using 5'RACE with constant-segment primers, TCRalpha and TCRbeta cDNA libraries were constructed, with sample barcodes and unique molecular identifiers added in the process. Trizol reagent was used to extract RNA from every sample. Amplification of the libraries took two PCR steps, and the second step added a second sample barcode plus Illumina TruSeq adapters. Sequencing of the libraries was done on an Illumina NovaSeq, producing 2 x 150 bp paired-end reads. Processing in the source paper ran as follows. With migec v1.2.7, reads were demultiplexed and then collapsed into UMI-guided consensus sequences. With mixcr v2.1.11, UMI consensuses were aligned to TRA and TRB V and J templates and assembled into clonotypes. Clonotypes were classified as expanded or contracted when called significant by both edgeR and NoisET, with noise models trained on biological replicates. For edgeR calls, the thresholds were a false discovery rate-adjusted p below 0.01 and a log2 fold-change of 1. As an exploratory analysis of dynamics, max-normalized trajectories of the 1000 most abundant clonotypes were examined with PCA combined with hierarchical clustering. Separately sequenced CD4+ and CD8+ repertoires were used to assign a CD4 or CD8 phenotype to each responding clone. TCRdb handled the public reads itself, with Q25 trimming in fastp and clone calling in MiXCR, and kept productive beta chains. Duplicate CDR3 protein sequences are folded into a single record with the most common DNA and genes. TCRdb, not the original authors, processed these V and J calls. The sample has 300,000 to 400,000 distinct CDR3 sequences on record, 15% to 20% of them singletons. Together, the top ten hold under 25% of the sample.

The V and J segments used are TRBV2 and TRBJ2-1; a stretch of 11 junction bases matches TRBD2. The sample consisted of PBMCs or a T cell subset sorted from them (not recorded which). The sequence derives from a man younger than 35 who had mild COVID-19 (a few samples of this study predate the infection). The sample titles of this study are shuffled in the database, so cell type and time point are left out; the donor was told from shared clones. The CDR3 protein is CATQHFSGGARYEQFF. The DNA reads TGTGCCACTCAACACTTTAGCGGGGGGGCTAGGTATGAGCAGTTCTTC.